The clone carrying this T cell receptor beta chain appeared a few times. Its antigen is undetermined. Expressed TCRB transcripts were sequenced, since all the RNA that had been isolated was reverse transcribed. Using immunoSEQ multiplex PCR, the repertoire was profiled, and TCRdb retains in-frame clones only, with some absent. Of 200,000 to 300,000 clones listed, less than 35% are singletons. The CDR3 is made up of 11 amino acids. V was pared by 6 bases and J by 6 bases, with 11 bases between. Germline V gene data show CDR1 as SQVTM and CDR2 as ANQGSEA. The entry originates in a study of beta chain features in type 1 diabetes. Regarding the study as a whole: Type 1 diabetes patients had fewer VDJ junction insertions and more deletions. The cDNA sequencing approach could over-represent high-TCR-expressing cells.

This sequence was found in a young man in good health. This sequence joins TRBV29-1 and TRBJ1-2; D perhaps matches TRBD1 (5 bases). Sequencing input: central memory CD4+ T cells from blood. The DNA for the CDR3 is TGCAGCGTAGGAGGGGCGGATGGCTACACCTTC. Protein: CSVGGADGYTF.